This T cell receptor beta chain was retrieved from a study of tumor-infiltrating lymphocytes in primary liver carcinoma. Starting material of 450 to 550 ng total RNA yielded TCR beta cDNA via a constant-region primer. ARM-PCR was slightly modified, and three nested multiplex PCR rounds with it gave rise to the TCR beta libraries. Researchers ran the first two PCR rounds for about 11 cycles each with TRBV1-TRBV30 forward primers and a C-beta reverse primer. MiXCR, applied by TCRdb to the multiplex PCR reads, yields one record per CDR3 protein. The sample holds 90,000 to 100,000 distinct CDR3 sequences, roughly 69% seen once. For each extraction, RNA and DNA were obtained together from about 21-30 mg of unsorted bulk tissue. Researchers took samples from five separate regions of each tumor. Germline CDR1 SGHAT, CDR2 FQNNGV. CDR3 length equals 17 residues. Regarding this clonotype: The junction shows a germline mismatch at one end, possibly a read error.

The sample comprised liver tumor tissue from sampling region 5. Subset in this sample: tumor region T5, tumor centre. This chain connects TRBV11-2 to TRBJ1-2; D remains ambiguous. The TCR originated in a woman in her fifties or sixties with primary liver carcinoma and hepatitis B virus infection. The CDR3: CTSSLGPGESINYGYTF. The CDR3, as DNA: TGTACCAGCAGCTTAGGCCCTGGAGAGAGTATTAACTATGGCTACACCTTC. Together with reference TRBV11-2 and TRBJ1-2, the CDR3 gives the full variable domain: EAGVAQSPRYKIIEKRQSVAFWCNPISGHATLYWYQQILGQGPKLLIQFQNNGVVDDSQLPKDRFSAERLKGVDSTLKIQPAKLEDSAVYLCTSSLGPGESINYGYTFGSGTRLTVV.